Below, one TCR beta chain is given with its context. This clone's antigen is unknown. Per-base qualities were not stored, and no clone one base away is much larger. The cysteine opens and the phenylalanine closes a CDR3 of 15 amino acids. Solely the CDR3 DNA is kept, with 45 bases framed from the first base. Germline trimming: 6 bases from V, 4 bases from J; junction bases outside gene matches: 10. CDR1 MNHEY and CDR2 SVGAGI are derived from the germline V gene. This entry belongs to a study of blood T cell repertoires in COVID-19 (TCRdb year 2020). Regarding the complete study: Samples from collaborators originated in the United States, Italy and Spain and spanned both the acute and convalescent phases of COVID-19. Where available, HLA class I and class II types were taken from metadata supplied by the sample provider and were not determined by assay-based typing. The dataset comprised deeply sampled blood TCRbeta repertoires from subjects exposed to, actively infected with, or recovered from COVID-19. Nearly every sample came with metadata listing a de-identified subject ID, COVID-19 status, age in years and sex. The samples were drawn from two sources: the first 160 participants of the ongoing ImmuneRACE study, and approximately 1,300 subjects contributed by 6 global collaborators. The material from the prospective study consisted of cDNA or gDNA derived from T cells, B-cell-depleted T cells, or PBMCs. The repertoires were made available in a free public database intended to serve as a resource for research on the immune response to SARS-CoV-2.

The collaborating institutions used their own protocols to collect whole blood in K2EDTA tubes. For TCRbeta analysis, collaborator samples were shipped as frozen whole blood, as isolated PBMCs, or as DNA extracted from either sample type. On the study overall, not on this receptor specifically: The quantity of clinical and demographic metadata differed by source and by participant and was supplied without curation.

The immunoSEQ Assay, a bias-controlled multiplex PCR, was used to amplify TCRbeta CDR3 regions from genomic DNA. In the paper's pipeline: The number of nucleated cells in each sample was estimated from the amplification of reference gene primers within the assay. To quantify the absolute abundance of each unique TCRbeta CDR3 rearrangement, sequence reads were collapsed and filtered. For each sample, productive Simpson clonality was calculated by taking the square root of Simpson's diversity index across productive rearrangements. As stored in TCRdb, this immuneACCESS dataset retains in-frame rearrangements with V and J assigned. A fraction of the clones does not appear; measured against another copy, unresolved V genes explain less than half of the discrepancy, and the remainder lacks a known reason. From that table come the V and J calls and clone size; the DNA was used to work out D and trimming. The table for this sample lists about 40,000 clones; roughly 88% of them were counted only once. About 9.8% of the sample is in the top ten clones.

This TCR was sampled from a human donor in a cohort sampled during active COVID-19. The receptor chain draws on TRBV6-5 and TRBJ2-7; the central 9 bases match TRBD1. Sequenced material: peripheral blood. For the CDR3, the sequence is CASRPGTGPSYEQYF. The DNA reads TGTGCCAGCAGGCCGGGGACAGGGCCGTCGTACGAGCAGTACTTC.